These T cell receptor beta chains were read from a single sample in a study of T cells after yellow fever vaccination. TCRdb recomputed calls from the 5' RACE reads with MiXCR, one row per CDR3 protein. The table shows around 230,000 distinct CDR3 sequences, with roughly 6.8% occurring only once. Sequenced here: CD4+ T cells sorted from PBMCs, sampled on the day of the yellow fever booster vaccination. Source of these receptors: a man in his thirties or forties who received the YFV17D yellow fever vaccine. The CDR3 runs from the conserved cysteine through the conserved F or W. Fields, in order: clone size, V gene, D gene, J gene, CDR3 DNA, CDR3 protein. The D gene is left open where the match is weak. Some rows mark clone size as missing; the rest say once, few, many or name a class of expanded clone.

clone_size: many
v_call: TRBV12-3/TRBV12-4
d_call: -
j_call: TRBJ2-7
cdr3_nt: TGTGCCAGCAGTCACCGGGACAATGGGTACGAGCAGTACTTC
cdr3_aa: CASSHRDNGYEQYF

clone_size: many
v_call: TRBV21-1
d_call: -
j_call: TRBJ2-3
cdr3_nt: TGTGCCAGCAGCAAAGAGTCTAGCGGAGCCACAGATACGCAGTATTTT
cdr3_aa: CASSKESSGATDTQYF

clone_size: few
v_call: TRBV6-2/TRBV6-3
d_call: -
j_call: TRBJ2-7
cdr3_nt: TGTGCCAGCAGAACCACTCGGGACCCAAATACCTACGAGCAGTACTTC
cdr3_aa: CASRTTRDPNTYEQYF

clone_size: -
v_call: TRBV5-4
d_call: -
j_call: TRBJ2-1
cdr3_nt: TGTGCCAGCAGCCCGAGACTAGCAGGGGTCTCCTACAATGAGCAGTTCTTC
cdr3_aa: CASSPRLAGVSYNEQFF

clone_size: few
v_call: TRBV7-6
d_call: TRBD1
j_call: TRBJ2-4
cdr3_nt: TGTGCCAGCAGCTTAGACCTACAGGGGGCCAAAAACATTCAGTACTTC
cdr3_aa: CASSLDLQGAKNIQYF

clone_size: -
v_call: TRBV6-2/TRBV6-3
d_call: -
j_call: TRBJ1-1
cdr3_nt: TGTGCCAGCAGCGACGGGGGGAACACTGAAGCTTTCTTT
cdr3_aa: CASSDGGNTEAFF

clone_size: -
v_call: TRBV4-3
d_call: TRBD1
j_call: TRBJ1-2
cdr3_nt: TGCGCCAGCAGCCAGGCCGGACAGGGGCTTCGTGGCTACACCTTC
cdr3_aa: CASSQAGQGLRGYTF

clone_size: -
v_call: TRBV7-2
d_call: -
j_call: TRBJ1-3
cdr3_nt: TGTGCCAGCAGCTTAGAAGGTCCAGGGACTGGAAACACCATATATTTT
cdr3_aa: CASSLEGPGTGNTIYF

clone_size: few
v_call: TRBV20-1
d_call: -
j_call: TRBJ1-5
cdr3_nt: TGCAGTGCTAGGCAACCCGGGAGCAATCAGCCCCAGCATTTT
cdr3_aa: CSARQPGSNQPQHF

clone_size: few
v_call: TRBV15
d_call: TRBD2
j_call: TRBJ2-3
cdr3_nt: TGTGCCACCAGCAGAGATCGCGGTACAGCGGGAGCGGCAGATACGCAGTATTTT
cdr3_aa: CATSRDRGTAGAADTQYF

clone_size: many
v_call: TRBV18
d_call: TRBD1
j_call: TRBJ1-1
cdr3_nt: TGTGCCAGCAAGGGACAGTTGAACACTGAAGCTTTCTTT
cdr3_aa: CASKGQLNTEAFF

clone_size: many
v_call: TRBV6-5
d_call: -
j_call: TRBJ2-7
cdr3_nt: TGTGCCAGCAGTTACTCTCGGACTCCTCATTTCTACGAGCAGTACTTC
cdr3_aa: CASSYSRTPHFYEQYF

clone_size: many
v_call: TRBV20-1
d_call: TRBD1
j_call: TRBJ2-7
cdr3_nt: TGCAGTGCTAGTAGGGACAGGTCCTACGAGCAGTACTTC
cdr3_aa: CSASRDRSYEQYF

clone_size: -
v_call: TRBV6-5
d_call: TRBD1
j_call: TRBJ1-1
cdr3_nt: TGTGCCAGCAGTCGCGGGACAGGGGGCGCGGCTGAAGCTTTCTTT
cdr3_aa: CASSRGTGGAAEAFF

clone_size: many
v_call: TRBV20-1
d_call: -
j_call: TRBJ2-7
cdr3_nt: TGCAGTGCTAGAAGCCCGGGAGCAAACAACTACGAGCAGTACTTC
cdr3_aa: CSARSPGANNYEQYF

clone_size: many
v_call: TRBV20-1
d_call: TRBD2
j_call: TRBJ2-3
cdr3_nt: TGCAGTGCCTCACTCATAAGGACTAGCGGGAGTCGGCCAGATACGCAGTATTTT
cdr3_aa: CSASLIRTSGSRPDTQYF

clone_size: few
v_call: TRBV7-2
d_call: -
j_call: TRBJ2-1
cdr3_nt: TGTGCCAGCAGCGCTCGCCCGGGCTGGAATGAGCAGTTCTTC
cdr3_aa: CASSARPGWNEQFF

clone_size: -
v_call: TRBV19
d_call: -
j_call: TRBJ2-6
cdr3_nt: TGTGCCAGTAGTATGCGTCTAACAGGTGGGAGCTCTGGGGCCAACGTCCTGACTTTC
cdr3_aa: CASSMRLTGGSSGANVLTF

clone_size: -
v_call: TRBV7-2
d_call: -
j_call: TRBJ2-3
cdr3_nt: TGTGCCAGCACCACCGGGGATACGCAGTATTTT
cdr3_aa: CASTTGDTQYF

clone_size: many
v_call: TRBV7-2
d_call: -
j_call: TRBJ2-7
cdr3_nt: TGTGCCAGCAGCTACGACAACTACGAGCAGTACTTC
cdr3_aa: CASSYDNYEQYF

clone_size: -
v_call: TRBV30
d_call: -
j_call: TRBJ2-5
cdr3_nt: TGTGCCTGGAGCGAATGGGACGGGCAAGAGACCCAGTACTTC
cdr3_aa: CAWSEWDGQETQYF

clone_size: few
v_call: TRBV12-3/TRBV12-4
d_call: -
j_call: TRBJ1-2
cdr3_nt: TGTGCCAGCAGTCCCCGAAGTTATGGCTACACCTTC
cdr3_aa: CASSPRSYGYTF

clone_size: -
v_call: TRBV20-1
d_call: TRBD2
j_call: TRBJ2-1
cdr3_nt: TGCAGTGCAAGCGGGAGGATCAATGAGCAGTTCTTC
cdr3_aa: CSASGRINEQFF

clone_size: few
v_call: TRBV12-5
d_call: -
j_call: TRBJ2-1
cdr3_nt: TGTGCTAGTGGCCCATGGCCCTACAATGAGCAGTTCTTC
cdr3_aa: CASGPWPYNEQFF

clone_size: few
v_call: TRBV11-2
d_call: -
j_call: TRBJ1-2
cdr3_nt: TGTGCCAGCAGCTTGGCCGGGTTTGGTGGCTACACCTTC
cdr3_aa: CASSLAGFGGYTF

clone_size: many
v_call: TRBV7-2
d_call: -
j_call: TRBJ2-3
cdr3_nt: TGTGCCAGCAGCTCTCAAGCGGATACTAGCACAGATACGCAGTATTTT
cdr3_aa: CASSSQADTSTDTQYF

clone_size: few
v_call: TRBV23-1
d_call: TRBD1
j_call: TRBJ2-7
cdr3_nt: TGCGCCAGCAGTCAACGAGCCTTGACAGGGCCCTACGAGCAGTACTTC
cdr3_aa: CASSQRALTGPYEQYF

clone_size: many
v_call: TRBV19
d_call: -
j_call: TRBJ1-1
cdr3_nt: TGTGCCAGTAAAACGCGGGACCATGAAGCTTTCTTT
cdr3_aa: CASKTRDHEAFF

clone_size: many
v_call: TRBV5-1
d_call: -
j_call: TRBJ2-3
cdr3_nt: TGCGCCAGCAGCTTGGGTACTGGCGGGAACACAGATACGCAGTATTTT
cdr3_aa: CASSLGTGGNTDTQYF

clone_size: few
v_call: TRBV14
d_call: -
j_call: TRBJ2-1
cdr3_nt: TGTGCCAGCAGCCAAATGGTAGCGAGCTACAATGAGCAGTTCTTC
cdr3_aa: CASSQMVASYNEQFF

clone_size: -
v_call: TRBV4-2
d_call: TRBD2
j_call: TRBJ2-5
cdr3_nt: TGTGCCAGCAGCCAATTACCTAGCGGGCTGCAAGAGACCCAGTACTTC
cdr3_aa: CASSQLPSGLQETQYF

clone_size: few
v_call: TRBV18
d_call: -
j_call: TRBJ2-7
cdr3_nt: TGTGCCAGCTCACCACGGCGAGGACAGCCCAAGCCCTACGAGCAGTACTTC
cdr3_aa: CASSPRRGQPKPYEQYF

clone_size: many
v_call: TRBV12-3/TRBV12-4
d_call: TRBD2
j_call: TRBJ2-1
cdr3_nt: TGTGCCAGCAGTTTATCCAGGCTGGCTAGCGGGAGGGATAATGAGCAGTTCTTC
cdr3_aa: CASSLSRLASGRDNEQFF

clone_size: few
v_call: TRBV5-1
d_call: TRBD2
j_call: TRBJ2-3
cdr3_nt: TGCGCCAGCAGCTTGGGAGGCGGGGGAAACACAGATACGCAGTATTTT
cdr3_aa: CASSLGGGGNTDTQYF

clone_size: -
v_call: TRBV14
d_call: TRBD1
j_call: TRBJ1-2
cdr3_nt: TGTGCCAGCAGCCAAGCGTTTCATCGACAGGGCCTTTACAGCTACACCTTC
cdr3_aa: CASSQAFHRQGLYSYTF

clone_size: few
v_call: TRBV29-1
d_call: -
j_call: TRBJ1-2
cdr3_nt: TGCAGCGTTGAAAAGGATGGGGGAGCTAACTATGGCTACACCTTC
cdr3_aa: CSVEKDGGANYGYTF

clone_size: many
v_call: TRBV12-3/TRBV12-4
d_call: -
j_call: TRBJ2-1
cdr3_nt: TGTGCCAGCAGGGGATATGAGCAGTTCTTC
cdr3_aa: CASRGYEQFF

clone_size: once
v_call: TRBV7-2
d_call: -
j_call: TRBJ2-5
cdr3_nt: TGTGCCAGCAGCTTAGGTCGCAGAGCAGAGACCCAGTACTTC
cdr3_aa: CASSLGRRAETQYF

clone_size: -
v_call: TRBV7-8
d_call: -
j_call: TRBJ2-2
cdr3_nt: TGTGCCAGCAGCCCGAGTCGGTCGAACAACGGGGAGCTGTTTTTT
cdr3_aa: CASSPSRSNNGELFF

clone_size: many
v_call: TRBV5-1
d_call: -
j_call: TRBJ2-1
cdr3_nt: TGCGCCAGCAGCTTGGTTCGGGGGTCTAACAATGAGCAGTTCTTC
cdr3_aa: CASSLVRGSNNEQFF

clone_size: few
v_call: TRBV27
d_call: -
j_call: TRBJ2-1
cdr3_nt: TGTGCCAGCAGCCTTTACCTAGGGGGGAGAGTCTCCTACAATGAGCAGTTCTTC
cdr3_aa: CASSLYLGGRVSYNEQFF

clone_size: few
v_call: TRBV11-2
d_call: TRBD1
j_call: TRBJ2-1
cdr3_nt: TGTGCCAGCAGCTTAGATTTACAGGGGGCGCGGAATGAGCAGTTCTTC
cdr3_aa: CASSLDLQGARNEQFF

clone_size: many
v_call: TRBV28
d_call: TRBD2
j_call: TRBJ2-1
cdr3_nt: TGTGCCAGCAGCCCCCGGCTCGCGGGAGGGTACAATGAGCAGTTCTTC
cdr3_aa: CASSPRLAGGYNEQFF

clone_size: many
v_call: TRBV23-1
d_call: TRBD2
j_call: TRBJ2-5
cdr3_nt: TGCGCCAGCAGAGTCCCCAAGCTAGCGGGAGGAGAGACCCAGTACTTC
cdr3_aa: CASRVPKLAGGETQYF

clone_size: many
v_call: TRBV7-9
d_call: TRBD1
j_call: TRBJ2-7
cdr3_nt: TGTGCCAGCAGCTTAGCTGGGACAGGGGGGACCGAGCAGTACTTC
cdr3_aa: CASSLAGTGGTEQYF

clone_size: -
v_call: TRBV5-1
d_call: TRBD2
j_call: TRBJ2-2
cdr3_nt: TGCGCCAGCAGTCAAGCGGGACCGAACACCGGGGAGCTGTTTTTT
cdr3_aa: CASSQAGPNTGELFF

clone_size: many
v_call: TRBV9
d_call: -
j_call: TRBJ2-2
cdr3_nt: TGTGCCAGCAGCGTAAGGGAGTCCGGGGAGCTGTTTTTT
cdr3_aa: CASSVRESGELFF

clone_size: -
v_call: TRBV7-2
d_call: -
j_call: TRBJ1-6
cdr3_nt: TGTGCCAGCAGCTTAGTGAGCCAGGGGAGTTCACCCCTCCACTTT
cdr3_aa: CASSLVSQGSSPLHF